The 23 T cell receptor beta chains below were found in one sample sequenced in a study of blood T cell repertoires in COVID-19. Sequenced by immunoSEQ multiplex PCR; TCRdb stores in-frame clones only, minus some. This sample carries around 280,000 clones, approximately 91% of them seen once, and the ten largest clones take about 11%. The sample was peripheral blood. The receptor source for this set is a woman younger than 45 with COVID-19, enrolled during active disease.

This clone was seen only once. The V and J genes are TRBV27 and TRBJ1-2; TRBD1 matches at 9 bases. Germline lookup yields CDR1 MNHEY and CDR2 SMNVEV (reference sequence). This CDR3 contains 15 residues. Losses at the gene ends were 5 bases for V and 6 bases for J; bases not matched to a gene: 10. DNA for the CDR3: TGTGCCAGCAGTCGAACGGACAGGGGATTTGATGGCTACACCTTC. Protein: CASSRTDRGFDGYTF.

This sequence joins TRBV28 and TRBJ1-2; the match to TRBD1 covers 8 bases. CDR1 is MDHEN and CDR2 is SYDVKM in the germline V gene. The junction had 13 bases not matched to a gene; V was cut back by 6 bases and J by 7 bases. The CDR3 length is 15 residues. The CDR3 loop reads CASRGQGRAPFGYTF. The CDR3 nucleotides read TGTGCCAGCAGAGGACAGGGTAGGGCCCCCTTTGGCTACACCTTC.

This clone has just one count. The gene calls are TRBV6-5 and TRBJ2-7; no clear D. Trimming removed 4 bases at V and 5 bases at J, with 15 bases between. The germline V gene encodes CDR1 MNHEY and CDR2 SVGAGI. The CDR3 has 14 residues. CDR3 sequence (DNA): TGTGCCAGCAGTTCCATAGCCCTGTCGGACGAGCAGTACTTC. Its protein is CASSSIALSDEQYF.

This clone showed up just once. The rearrangement joins TRBV19 to TRBJ1-5; TRBD1 aligns across 8 bases. Per germline, CDR1 LNHDA and CDR2 SQIVND (reference sequence). Trimming took 6 bases from V and 1 from J; bases not matched to a gene: 8. The CDR3 has 16 amino acids. CDR3: CASRNDRGDSNQPQHF. CDR3 in DNA: TGTGCCAGTAGGAACGACAGGGGAGACAGCAATCAGCCCCAGCATTTT.

V is TRBV3-1 (or the pseudogene TRBV3-2) and J is TRBJ2-1; 10 nucleotides align to TRBD2. CDR1 LGHDT and CDR2 YNNKEL come from the germline V gene (reference sequence). Trimming at V came to 5 bases and at J to 0 bases, leaving 16 bases not matched to a gene. The CDR3 totals 20 residues. The CDR3 is CASSSRFLTSGPDSYNEQFF. Written as DNA, the CDR3 is TGTGCCAGCAGCTCCCGTTTTTTGACTAGCGGGCCGGACTCCTACAATGAGCAGTTCTTC.

The chain joins TRBV28 to TRBJ2-3; perhaps TRBD1 as D (5 bases). The CDR3 totals 19 residues. CDR1 and CDR2 (germline): MDHEN, SYDVKM. With 1 base removed from V and 0 bases from J, the gap between germline ends came to 20 bases. The CDR3 DNA is TGTGCCAGCAGTTTATCTTTTTACAGGCTAACGACTAGCACAGATACGCAGTATTTT. Its translation: CASSLSFYRLTTSTDTQYF.

The sample holds a few counts of this clone. The V gene is TRBV27, the J gene TRBJ2-1; the match to TRBD2 covers 8 bases. This CDR3 comprises 12 residues. Germline V lookup: CDR1 MNHEY, CDR2 SMNVEV (reference sequence). V trimming: 8 bases; J trimming: 5 bases; junction bases outside the gene matches: 2. For the CDR3, the DNA is TGTGCCAGCCGACTAGCGAACAATGAGCAGTTCTTC. Residues: CASRLANNEQFF.

The rearrangement links TRBV28 to TRBJ1-6; TRBD1 matches 9 bases. After removal of 4 bases from V and 7 bases from J, the junction contained 8 bases not matched to a gene. In germline, CDR1 is MDHEN, CDR2 SYDVKM. The CDR3 spans 16 residues. The CDR3 coding sequence is TGTGCCAGCAGTTCCGAGGGGACAGGGCGGAATTCACCCCTCCACTTT. Translation: CASSSEGTGRNSPLHF.

This clone was observed once. Other DNA sequences within the sample encode an identical CDR3. The chain joins TRBV18 to TRBJ1-1, with unresolved D. V gave up 2 bases and J gave up 2 bases, with 6 bases separating them. CDR1 and CDR2 from the germline V gene are KGHSH and LQKENI. The CDR3 is 13 residues long. This CDR3 reads CASSPGGNTEAFF. In nucleotides, the CDR3 is TGTGCCAGCTCACCAGGCGGAAACACTGAAGCTTTCTTT. Full variable domain (missing parts from reference TRBV18 and TRBJ1-1): NAGVMQNPRHLVRRRGQEARLRCSPMKGHSHVYWYRQLPEEGLKFMVYLQKENIIDESGMPKERFSAEFPKEGPSILRIQQVVRGDSAAYFCASSPGGNTEAFFGQGTRLTVV.

This chain joins TRBV6-6 and TRBJ2-7, with TRBD1 as a possible D gene (6 bases). Trimming shortened V by 2 bases and J by 7 bases, and 12 bases separated the two germline ends. CDR3 length: 13 amino acids. CDR1 is MNHNY and CDR2 is SVGAGI in the germline V gene (reference sequence). CDR3 nucleotides: TGTGCCAGCAGTTACCTGATCACAGGGGAGCAGTACTTC. As protein: CASSYLITGEQYF.

J is TRBJ2-7 and V is TRBV28, with a possible D match to TRBD2 (6 bases). V was shortened by 7 bases and J by 9 bases, with 19 bases between the two germline ends. Per germline, CDR1 MDHEN and CDR2 SYDVKM. This CDR3 comprises 13 residues. The CDR3: CASTGLGRVVQYF. The CDR3 coding sequence is TGTGCCAGCACGGGACTCGGGAGAGTTGTGCAGTACTTC. The variable domain in full, with the rest retrieved from reference TRBV28 and TRBJ2-7, is DVKVTQSSRYLVKRTGEKVFLECVQDMDHENMFWYRQDPGLGLRLIYFSYDVKMKEKGDIPEGYSVSREKKERFSLILESASTNQTSMYLCASTGLGRVVQYFGPGTRLTVT.

The CDR3 coding sequence is TGCAGCGTTGCAGGGCCCAGAGAAGAGACCCAGTACTTC. The encoded protein is CSVAGPREETQYF. J is TRBJ2-5 and V is TRBV29-1; perhaps TRBD1 as D (5 bases). CDR1 and CDR2 from the germline V gene are SQVTM and ANQGSEA. The CDR3 runs 13 residues. Trimming shortened V by 4 bases and J by 3 bases, and 12 bases separated the two germline ends.

The gene calls are TRBV25-1 and TRBJ2-7; the match to TRBD1 covers 9 bases. V lost 3 bases to trimming and J lost 2 bases; unmatched junction nucleotides: 8. From germline, CDR1 is MGHDK and CDR2 SYGVNS. The CDR3 is made up of 16 amino acids. CDR3 DNA: TGTGCCAGCAGTGATCCCGGACAGGGGCGGACCTACGAGCAGTACTTC. Its protein product is CASSDPGQGRTYEQYF.

This chain links TRBV4-1 with TRBJ2-1; TRBD1 matches at 7 bases. The CDR3 covers 14 residues. J was trimmed by 8 bases and V by 2 bases; bases with no gene match: 6. Germline loops: CDR1 MGHRA, CDR2 YSYEKL. DNA of the CDR3: TGCGCCAGCAGCCAACTTACAGGGGACCATGAGCAGTTCTTC. It translates to CASSQLTGDHEQFF.

This rearrangement joins TRBV28 to TRBJ2-5; 9 nucleotides agree with TRBD2. With 3 bases clipped from V and 2 bases from J, the junction kept 4 bases outside the gene matches. The CDR3 covers 15 residues. Germline V CDR1 and CDR2: MDHEN, SYDVKM. CDR3 nucleotide sequence: TGTGCCAGCAGTTTCCCCAGCGGGAGGCAAGAGACCCAGTACTTC. Translating gives CASSFPSGRQETQYF. The full variable domain, in which reference TRBV28 and TRBJ2-5 provide the parts outside the CDR3, is DVKVTQSSRYLVKRTGEKVFLECVQDMDHENMFWYRQDPGLGLRLIYFSYDVKMKEKGDIPEGYSVSREKKERFSLILESASTNQTSMYLCASSFPSGRQETQYFGPGTRLLVL.

This clone has only one observation. This chain links TRBV28 with TRBJ2-7; maybe TRBD2 (6 bases). Germline assignment: CDR1 MDHEN and CDR2 SYDVKM. V lost 2 bases and J lost 7, with 12 bases in between. The CDR3 extends over 13 amino acids. The CDR3 coding sequence is TGTGCCAGCAGTTTACCTGGGGGAGGTGAGCAGTACTTC. This encodes CASSLPGGGEQYF. Complete variable domain (other parts from reference TRBV28 and TRBJ2-7): DVKVTQSSRYLVKRTGEKVFLECVQDMDHENMFWYRQDPGLGLRLIYFSYDVKMKEKGDIPEGYSVSREKKERFSLILESASTNQTSMYLCASSLPGGGEQYFGPGTRLTVT.

This clone was picked up one time. The CDR3 protein is CASSLGGGSYNEQFF. Here the CDR3 DNA reads TGTGCCAGCAGCTTAGGGGGGGGATCCTACAATGAGCAGTTCTTC. The chain has TRBV7-6 and TRBJ2-1, with 7 bases fitting TRBD2. The germline V gene has CDR1 SGHVS and CDR2 FNYEAQ. CDR3 length equals 15 residues. V was pared by 1 base and J by 1 base, with 1 base of the junction left unmatched.

The chain uses TRBV4-1 and TRBJ2-7, with 10 nucleotides matching TRBD2. The CDR3 has 15 residues. Germline V gives CDR1 MGHRA, CDR2 YSYEKL. Trimming cost V 0 bases and J 4 bases; bases outside gene matches: 3. The CDR3 spells CASSQDKTSGYEQYF. In DNA, the CDR3 is TGCGCCAGCAGCCAAGATAAGACTAGCGGGTACGAGCAGTACTTC.

A few counts support this clone. The V and J genes are TRBV7-2 and TRBJ1-5; 8 bases align to TRBD1. In germline, CDR1 is SGHTA, CDR2 FQGNSA. This CDR3 is built from 16 residues. Losses at the gene ends were 3 bases for V and 2 bases for J; bases not matched to a gene: 6. This CDR3 is CASSLRGGQGNQPQHF. The CDR3 coding sequence is TGTGCCAGCAGCTTGAGGGGGGGACAGGGCAATCAGCCCCAGCATTTT.

Remarks on this clone: An end of the junction differs from the germline gene, which may be a read error. The chain uses TRBV27 and TRBJ2-5; D possibly uses TRBD1 or TRBD2 (5 bases each). The germline gives CDR1 MNHEY, CDR2 SMNVEV (reference sequence). This CDR3 is 15 amino acids long. CDR3 coding DNA: TGTGCCAGCAGCTTATCAGGGCGGGCCCAAGAGACCCAGTACTTC. It codes for CASSLSGRAQETQYF.

The chain joins TRBV25-1 to TRBJ1-1, with a tentative D call TRBD1 (6 bases). This CDR3 is 16 amino acids long. Trimming cost V 1 base and J 1 base, with 13 bases left between them. In germline, CDR1 is MGHDK, CDR2 SYGVNS. In DNA form, the CDR3 reads TGTGCCAGCAGTGAATTATCGTTAGGGGGGAACACTGAAGCTTTCTTT. It translates to CASSELSLGGNTEAFF.

J is TRBJ1-5 and V is TRBV19; no definite D call. Germline CDR1 LNHDA, CDR2 SQIVND (reference sequence). This CDR3 is 16 amino acids long. V was clipped by 4 bases and J by 5 bases, with 18 bases between them. The CDR3 sequence: CASSTSSTDLHQPQHF. DNA of the CDR3: TGTGCCAGTAGTACGTCCTCCACTGATCTTCATCAGCCCCAGCATTTT. Together with reference TRBV19 and TRBJ1-5, the CDR3 gives the full variable domain: DGGITQSPKYLFRKEGQNVTLSCEQNLNHDAMYWYRQDPGQGLRLIYYSQIVNDFQKGDIAEGYSVSREKKESFPLTVTSAQKNPTAFYLCASSTSSTDLHQPQHFGDGTRLSIL.

A note on this clone: This CDR3 is also generated by other DNA sequences in the sample. The V call is TRBV6-5, the J call TRBJ2-7; D remains unclear. V lost 2 bases and J 6 bases, leaving 8 bases between the germline ends. This CDR3 comprises 12 residues. Germline values: CDR1 MNHEY, CDR2 SVGAGI. The CDR3 DNA reads TGTGCCAGCAGTTACGGGTCGGGCGAGCAGTACTTC. Translation: CASSYGSGEQYF.